This note documents a single T cell receptor beta chain sequence. In germline, CDR1 is LGHDT, CDR2 YNNKEL (reference sequence). This CDR3 contains 13 residues. The ends were cut back, 4 bases at V and 9 bases at J, with 13 bases in the middle. Clones were sequenced by immunoSEQ multiplex PCR, and TCRdb holds only the in-frame ones, with some missing. The data show 130,000 or so clones, 88% seen once. A Seattle source enrolled patients during active infection and followed them longitudinally. These data come from a study of blood T cell repertoires in COVID-19. Sequenced material: peripheral blood. The sequence was obtained from a human donor with COVID-19, enrolled during active disease. The donor label of this sample is uncertain. J is TRBJ2-1 and V is TRBV3-1 (or the pseudogene TRBV3-2); D is unresolved. The CDR3 DNA is TGTGCCAGCAGCCCCAACCCAGGAAGTGAGCAGTTCTTC. It is translated as CASSPNPGSEQFF.